This T cell receptor beta chain stems from a study of immune evolution from preneoplasia to lung adenocarcinoma. There are 14 residues in the CDR3. Trimming left V 4 bases short and J 0 bases short, with 11 bases between. Germline V CDR1 and CDR2: SGHDT, YYEEEE. Sequencing was performed with immunoSEQ multiplex PCR; in TCRdb, only in-frame clones are kept and a portion is missing. The table has roughly 1,000 clones, 80% seen once. The sequenced sample consisted of FFPE tissue from an adenomatous hyperplasia lung lesion. The subset was: atypical adenomatous hyperplasia (AAH), lung preneoplasia. This sequence originates from a person aged 60 to 80 with lung adenocarcinoma. The V and J genes are TRBV5-6 and TRBJ2-7; possibly TRBD1 for D (6 bases). The CDR3 here is CASSPDRFSYEQYF. CDR3 DNA: TGTGCCAGCAGCCCAGACAGGTTCTCCTACGAGCAGTACTTC.